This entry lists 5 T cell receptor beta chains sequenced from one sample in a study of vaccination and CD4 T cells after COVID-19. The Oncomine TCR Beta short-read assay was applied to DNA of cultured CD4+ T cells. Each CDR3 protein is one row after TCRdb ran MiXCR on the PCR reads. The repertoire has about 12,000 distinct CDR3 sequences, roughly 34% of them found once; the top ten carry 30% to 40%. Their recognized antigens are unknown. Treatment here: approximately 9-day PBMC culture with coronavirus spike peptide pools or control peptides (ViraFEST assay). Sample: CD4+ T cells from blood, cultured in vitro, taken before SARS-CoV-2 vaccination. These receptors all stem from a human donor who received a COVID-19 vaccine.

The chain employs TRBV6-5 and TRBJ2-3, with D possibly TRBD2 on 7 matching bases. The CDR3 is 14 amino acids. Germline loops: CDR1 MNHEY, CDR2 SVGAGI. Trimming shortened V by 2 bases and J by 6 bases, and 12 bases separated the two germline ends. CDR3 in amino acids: CASSYRGGVDTQYF. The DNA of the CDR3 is TGTGCCAGCAGTTACAGGGGGGGGGTGGATACGCAGTATTTT.

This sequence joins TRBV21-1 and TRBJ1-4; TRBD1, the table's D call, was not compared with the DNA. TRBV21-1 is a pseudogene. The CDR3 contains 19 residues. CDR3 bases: TGTGCCAGCAGCAAAAGGAGGACAGGGAATGTTGGGCGTAATGAAAAACTGTTTTTT. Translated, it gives CASSKRRTGNVGRNEKLFF.

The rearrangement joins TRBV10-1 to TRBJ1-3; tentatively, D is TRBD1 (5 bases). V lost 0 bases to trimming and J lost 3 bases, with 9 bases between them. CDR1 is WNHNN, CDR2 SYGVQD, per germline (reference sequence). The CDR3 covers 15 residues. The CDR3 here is CASSESGESGNTIYF. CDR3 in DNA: TGCGCCAGCAGTGAGTCAGGGGAGAGTGGAAACACCATATATTTT.

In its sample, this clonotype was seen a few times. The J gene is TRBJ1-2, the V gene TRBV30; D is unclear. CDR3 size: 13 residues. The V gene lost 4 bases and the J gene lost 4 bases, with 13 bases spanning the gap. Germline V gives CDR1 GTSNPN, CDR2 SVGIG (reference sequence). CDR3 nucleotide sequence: TGTGCCTGGATGATGGGGTCCTTCTATGGCTACACCTTC. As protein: CAWMMGSFYGYTF.

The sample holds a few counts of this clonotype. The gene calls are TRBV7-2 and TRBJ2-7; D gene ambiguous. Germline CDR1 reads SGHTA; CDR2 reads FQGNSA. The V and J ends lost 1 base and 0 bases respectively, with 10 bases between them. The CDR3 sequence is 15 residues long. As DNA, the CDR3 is TGTGCCAGCAGCTTAGACGGCGGAAGCTCCTACGAGCAGTACTTC. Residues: CASSLDGGSSYEQYF.